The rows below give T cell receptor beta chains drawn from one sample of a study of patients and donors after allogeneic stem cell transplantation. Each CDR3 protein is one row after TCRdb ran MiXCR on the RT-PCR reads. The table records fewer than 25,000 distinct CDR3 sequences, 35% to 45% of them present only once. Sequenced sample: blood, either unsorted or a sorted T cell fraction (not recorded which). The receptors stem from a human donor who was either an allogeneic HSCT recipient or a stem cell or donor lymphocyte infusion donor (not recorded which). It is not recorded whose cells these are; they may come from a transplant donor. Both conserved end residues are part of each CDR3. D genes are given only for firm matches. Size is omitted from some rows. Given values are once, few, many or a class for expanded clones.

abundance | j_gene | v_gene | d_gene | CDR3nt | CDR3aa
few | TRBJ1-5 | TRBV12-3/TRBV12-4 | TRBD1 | TGTGCCAGCAGCCCGGGACAGGGGGCGAATCAGCCCCAGCATTTT | CASSPGQGANQPQHF
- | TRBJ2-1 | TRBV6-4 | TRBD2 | TGTGCCAGCAGTGGACTAGCGGGAGGTGGGGAGCAGTTCTTC | CASSGLAGGGEQFF
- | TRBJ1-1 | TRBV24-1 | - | TGTGCCACCAGTGGGGGGACGAGTGGGAACACTGAAGCTTTCTTT | CATSGGTSGNTEAFF
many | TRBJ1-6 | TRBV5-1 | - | TGCGCCAGCAGCTTCCAGGCCGATAATTCACCCCTCCACTTT | CASSFQADNSPLHF
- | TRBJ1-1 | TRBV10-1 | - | TGCGCCAGCCCACCAGCCAGGGCTGAAGCTTTCTTT | CASPPARAEAFF
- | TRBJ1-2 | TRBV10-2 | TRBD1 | TGCGCCAGCAGCGAAGGGACAGGGGATGGCTACACCTTC | CASSEGTGDGYTF
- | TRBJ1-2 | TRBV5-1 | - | TGCGCCAGCAGCTTGGTCGGGGCTGACTATGGCTACACCTTC | CASSLVGADYGYTF
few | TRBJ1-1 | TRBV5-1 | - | TGCGCCAGCAGCTTGGCACGGAATGAAGCTTTCTTT | CASSLARNEAFF
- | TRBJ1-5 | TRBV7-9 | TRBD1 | TGTGCCAGCAGCTTAGCGCGTGGCAGGGGGCCGGGTTGGGGCAATCAGCCCCAGCATTTT | CASSLARGRGPGWGNQPQHF
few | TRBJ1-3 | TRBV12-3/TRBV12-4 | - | TGTGCCAGCAGTTTCTCGGGGTTCCTCTCTGGAAACACCATATATTTT | CASSFSGFLSGNTIYF
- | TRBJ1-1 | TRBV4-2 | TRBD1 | TGTGCCAGCAGCCAAGTCGAGATTACAGGGGGAGGGACTGAAGCTTTCTTT | CASSQVEITGGGTEAFF
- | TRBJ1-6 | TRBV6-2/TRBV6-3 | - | TGTGCCAGCAGCCGAAACAGGGCCTACAATTCACCCCTCCACTTT | CASSRNRAYNSPLHF
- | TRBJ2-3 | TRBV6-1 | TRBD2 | TGTGCCAGCAGTGGACTAGCGGGACTCATAAGGTCAGATACGCAGTATTTT | CASSGLAGLIRSDTQYF
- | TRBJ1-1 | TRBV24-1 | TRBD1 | TGTGCCACCAGGTTCAGGGGGGGTCAGGTCACTGAAGCTTTCTTT | CATRFRGGQVTEAFF
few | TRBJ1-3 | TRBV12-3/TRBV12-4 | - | TGTGCCAGCAGTTTTGGCCGACGCTCTGGAAACACCATATATTTT | CASSFGRRSGNTIYF
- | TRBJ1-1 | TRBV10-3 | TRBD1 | TGTGCCGGCAGACAGGGCCTGAACACTGAAGCTTTCTTT | CAGRQGLNTEAFF
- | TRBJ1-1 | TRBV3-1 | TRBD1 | TGTGCCAGCAGCCAAGGGGACAGGGTGGCTGAAGCTTTCTTT | CASSQGDRVAEAFF
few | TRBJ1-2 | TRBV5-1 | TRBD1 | TGCGCCAGCAGCCCTGACAGGGGGAGGTACTATGGCTACACCTTC | CASSPDRGRYYGYTF
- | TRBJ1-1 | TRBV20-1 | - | TGCAGTGCTAGTTCTATAGAGGCTGAAGCTTTCTTT | CSASSIEAEAFF
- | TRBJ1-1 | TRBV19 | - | TGTGCCAGTACCTTCGACACGCCAATGAACACTGAAGCTTTCTTT | CASTFDTPMNTEAFF
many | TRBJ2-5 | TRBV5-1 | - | TGCGCCAGCAGCTTGGAAGAGACCCAGTACTTC | CASSLEETQYF
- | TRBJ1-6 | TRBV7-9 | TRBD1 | TGTGCCAGCAGCCCAACCGGGACAGGTGGATATAATTCACCCCTCCACTTT | CASSPTGTGGYNSPLHF
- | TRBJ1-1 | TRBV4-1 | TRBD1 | TGCGCCAGCAGCCCCGGCTTCGGACAGGGTTTAGGAGGGAACACTGAAGCTTTCTTT | CASSPGFGQGLGGNTEAFF
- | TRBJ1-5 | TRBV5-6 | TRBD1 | TGTGCCAGCAGCTTTTCGAGACCGGGACAGGTGGGCAATCAGCCCCAGCATTTT | CASSFSRPGQVGNQPQHF
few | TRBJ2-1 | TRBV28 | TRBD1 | TGTGCCAGCAGTACCGGGACAGCACTCGGGGAGCAGTTCTTC | CASSTGTALGEQFF
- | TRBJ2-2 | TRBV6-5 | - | TGTGCCAGCAGTTACGTTTCAGGAAACACCGGGGAGCTGTTTTTT | CASSYVSGNTGELFF
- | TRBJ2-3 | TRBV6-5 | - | TGTGCCAGCAGTTACTCGTGGGGTGATACGCAGTATTTT | CASSYSWGDTQYF
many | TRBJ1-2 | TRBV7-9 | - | TGTGCCAGCAGCTTAGACCAGACAGTTTCTAACTATGGCTACACCTTC | CASSLDQTVSNYGYTF
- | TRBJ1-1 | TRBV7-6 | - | TGTGCCAGCAGCTCCATAGACAGGAGCACTGAAGCTTTCTTT | CASSSIDRSTEAFF
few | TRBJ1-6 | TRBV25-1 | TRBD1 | TGTGCCAGCAGTGTACAGGGGGCGAGCGGTTCACCCCTCCACTTT | CASSVQGASGSPLHF
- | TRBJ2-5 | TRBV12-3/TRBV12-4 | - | TGTGCCAGCAGTCCAACAACCCAAGGAAGACAGTACTTC | CASSPTTQGRQYF
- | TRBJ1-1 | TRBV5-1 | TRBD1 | TGCGCCAGCAGCGAGGACAGGGTGATGAACACTGAAGCTTTCTTT | CASSEDRVMNTEAFF
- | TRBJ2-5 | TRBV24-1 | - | TGTGCCACCAGTGATTTTGACAGACAAGAGACCCAGTACTTC | CATSDFDRQETQYF
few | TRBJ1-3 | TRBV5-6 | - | TGTGCCAGCAGCTTGATACTAGTCGCGGGCCACTCTGGAAACACCATATATTTT | CASSLILVAGHSGNTIYF
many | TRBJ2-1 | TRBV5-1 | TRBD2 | TGCGCCAGCAGCTTGGGGCTAGCGGGGGGCTCCTACAATGAGCAGTTCTTC | CASSLGLAGGSYNEQFF
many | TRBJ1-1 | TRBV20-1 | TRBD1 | TGCAGTGCTAGCGCCACAGGGGGAGGAACTGAAGCTTTCTTT | CSASATGGGTEAFF
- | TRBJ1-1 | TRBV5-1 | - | TGCGCCAGCAGCGGGGACGGAACGAACACTGAAGCTTTCTTT | CASSGDGTNTEAFF
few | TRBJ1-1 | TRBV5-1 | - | TGCGCCAGCAGCTTGGGACAGTTGAGCACTGAAGCTTTCTTT | CASSLGQLSTEAFF
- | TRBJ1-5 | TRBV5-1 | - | TGCGCCAGCAGCTTGGGCCTCTGGGGTCAGCCCCAGCATTTT | CASSLGLWGQPQHF
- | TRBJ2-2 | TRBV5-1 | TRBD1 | TGCGCCAGCAGCCTGACAGGGAAGAACACCGGGGAGCTGTTTTTT | CASSLTGKNTGELFF
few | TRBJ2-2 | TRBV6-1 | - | TGTGCCAGCAGTGAACAGGACACCGGGGAGCTGTTTTTT | CASSEQDTGELFF
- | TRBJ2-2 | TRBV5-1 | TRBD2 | TGCGCCAGCAGCTTTTCTAGCGGGGGGTTCCCAAACACCGGGGAGCTGTTTTTT | CASSFSSGGFPNTGELFF
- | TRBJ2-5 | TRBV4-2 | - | TGTGCCAGCAGCCCCTACCTTCGAGAGACCCAGTACTTC | CASSPYLRETQYF
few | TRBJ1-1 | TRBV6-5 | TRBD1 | TGTGCCAGCAGTTACTGGACAGGGGGAAGGTTCGGGAACACTGAAGCTTTCTTT | CASSYWTGGRFGNTEAFF
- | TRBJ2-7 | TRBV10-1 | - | TGCGCCAGCAGTGAACCTTCCCGACCCTACGAGCAGTACTTC | CASSEPSRPYEQYF
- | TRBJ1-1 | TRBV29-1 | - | TGCAGCGTTCGGGTAAAGAACACTGAAGCTTTCTTT | CSVRVKNTEAFF
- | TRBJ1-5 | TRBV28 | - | TGTGCCAGCAGTTTTTCCCCAGCAAATGGGTACTATAGCAATCAGCCCCAGCATTTT | CASSFSPANGYYSNQPQHF
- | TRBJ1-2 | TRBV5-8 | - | TGTGCCAGCAGCTTGAGGGGGAACTATGGCTACACCTTC | CASSLRGNYGYTF
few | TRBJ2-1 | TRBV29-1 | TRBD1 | TGCAGCGTTAGACAGGGCCGTTACAATGAGCAGTTCTTC | CSVRQGRYNEQFF
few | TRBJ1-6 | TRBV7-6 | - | TGTGCCAGCAGCGAACAGGTCTATAATTCACCCCTCCACTTT | CASSEQVYNSPLHF
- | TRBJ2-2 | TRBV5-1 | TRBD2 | TGCGCCAGCAGCTTGGGCGGGCTAGCGGACCTAAACACCGGGGAGCTGTTTTTT | CASSLGGLADLNTGELFF
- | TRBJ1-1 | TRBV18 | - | TGTGCCAGCTCACGGCAAGGGGAGGGCACTGAAGCTTTCTTT | CASSRQGEGTEAFF
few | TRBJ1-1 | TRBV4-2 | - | TGTGCCAGCAGCCAAGACCATGGGGAAGCTTTCTTT | CASSQDHGEAFF
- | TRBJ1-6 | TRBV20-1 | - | TGCAGTGCCCCCGATGTGGGCTCCTATAATTCACCCCTCCACTTT | CSAPDVGSYNSPLHF